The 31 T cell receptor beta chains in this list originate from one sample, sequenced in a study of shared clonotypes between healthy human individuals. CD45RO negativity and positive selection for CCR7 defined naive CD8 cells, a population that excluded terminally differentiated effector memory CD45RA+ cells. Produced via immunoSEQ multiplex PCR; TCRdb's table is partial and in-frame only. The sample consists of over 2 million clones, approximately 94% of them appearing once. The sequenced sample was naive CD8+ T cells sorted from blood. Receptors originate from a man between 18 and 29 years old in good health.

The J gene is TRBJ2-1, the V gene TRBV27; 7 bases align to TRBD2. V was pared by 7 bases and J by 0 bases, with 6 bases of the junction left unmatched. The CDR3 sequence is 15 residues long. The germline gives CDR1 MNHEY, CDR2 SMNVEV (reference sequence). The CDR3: CASIPSGSSYNEQFF. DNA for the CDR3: TGTGCCAGCATACCTAGCGGCAGCTCCTACAATGAGCAGTTCTTC.

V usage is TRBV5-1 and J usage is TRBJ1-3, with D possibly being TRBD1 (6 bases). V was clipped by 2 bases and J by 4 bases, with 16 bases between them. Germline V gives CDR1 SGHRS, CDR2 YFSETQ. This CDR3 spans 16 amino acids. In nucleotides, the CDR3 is TGCGCCAGCAGCTTTGGTGGGGGCAATAGGGGAAACACCATATATTTT. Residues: CASSFGGGNRGNTIYF.

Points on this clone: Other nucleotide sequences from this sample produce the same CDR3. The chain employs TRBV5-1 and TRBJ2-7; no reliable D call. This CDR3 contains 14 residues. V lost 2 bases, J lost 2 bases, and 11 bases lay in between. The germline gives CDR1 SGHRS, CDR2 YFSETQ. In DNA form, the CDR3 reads TGCGCCAGCAGCTTAGATGGAACCACCTACGAGCAGTACTTC. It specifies CASSLDGTTYEQYF. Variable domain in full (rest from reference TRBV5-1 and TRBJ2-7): KAGVTQTPRYLIKTRGQQVTLSCSPISGHRSVSWYQQTPGQGLQFLFEYFSETQRNKGNFPGRFSGRQFSNSRSEMNVSTLELGDSALYLCASSLDGTTYEQYFGPGTRLTVT.

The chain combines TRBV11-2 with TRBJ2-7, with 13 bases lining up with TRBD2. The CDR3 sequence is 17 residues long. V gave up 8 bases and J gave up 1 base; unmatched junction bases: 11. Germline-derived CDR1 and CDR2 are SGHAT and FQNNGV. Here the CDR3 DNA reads TGTGCCAGCTCGGCGGGACTAGCGGGGTCTGGGTCCTACGAGCAGTACTTC. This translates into CASSAGLAGSGSYEQYF. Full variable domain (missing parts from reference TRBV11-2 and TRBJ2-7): EAGVAQSPRYKIIEKRQSVAFWCNPISGHATLYWYQQILGQGPKLLIQFQNNGVVDDSQLPKDRFSAERLKGVDSTLKIQPAKLEDSAVYLCASSAGLAGSGSYEQYFGPGTRLTVT.

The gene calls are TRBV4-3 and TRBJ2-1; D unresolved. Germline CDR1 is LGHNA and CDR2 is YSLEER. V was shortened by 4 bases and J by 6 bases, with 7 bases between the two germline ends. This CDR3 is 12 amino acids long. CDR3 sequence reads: CASSPDRNEQFF. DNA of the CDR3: TGCGCCAGCAGCCCCGACCGCAATGAGCAGTTCTTC.

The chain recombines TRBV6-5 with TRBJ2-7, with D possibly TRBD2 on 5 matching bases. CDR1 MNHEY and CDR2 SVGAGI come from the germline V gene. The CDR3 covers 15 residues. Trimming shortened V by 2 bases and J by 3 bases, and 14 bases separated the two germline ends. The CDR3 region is CASSYGPMRDYEQYF. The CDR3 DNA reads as TGTGCCAGCAGTTACGGACCCATGAGGGACTACGAGCAGTACTTC.

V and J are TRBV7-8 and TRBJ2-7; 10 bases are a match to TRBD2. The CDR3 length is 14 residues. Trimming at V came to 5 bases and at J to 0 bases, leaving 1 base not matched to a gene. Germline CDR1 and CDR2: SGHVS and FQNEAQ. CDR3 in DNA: TGTGCCAGCAGCACTAGCGGGAACTCCTACGAGCAGTACTTC. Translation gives CASSTSGNSYEQYF.

For the CDR3, the DNA is TGTGCCAGCAGTGAACCCGGACTTAACAATGAGCAGTTCTTC. This gives the protein CASSEPGLNNEQFF. The chain links TRBV25-1 to TRBJ2-1, with a tentative D call TRBD2 (5 bases). The V gene lost 2 bases and the J gene lost 5 bases, with 10 bases spanning the gap. CDR3 length: 14 residues. Germline-derived CDR1 and CDR2 are MGHDK and SYGVNS.

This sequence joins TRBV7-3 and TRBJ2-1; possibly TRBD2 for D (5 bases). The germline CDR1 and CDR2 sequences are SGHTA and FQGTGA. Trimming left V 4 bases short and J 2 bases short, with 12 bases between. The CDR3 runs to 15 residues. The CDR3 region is CASSSPGSAYNEQFF. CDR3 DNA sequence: TGTGCCAGCAGCTCCCCGGGTAGCGCCTACAATGAGCAGTTCTTC.

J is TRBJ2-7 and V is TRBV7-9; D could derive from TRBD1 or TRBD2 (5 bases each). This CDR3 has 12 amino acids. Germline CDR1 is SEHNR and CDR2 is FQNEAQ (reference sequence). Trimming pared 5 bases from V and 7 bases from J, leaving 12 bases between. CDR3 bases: TGTGCCAGCAGCCTCGGGACCGAAGAGCAGTACTTC. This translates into CASSLGTEEQYF.

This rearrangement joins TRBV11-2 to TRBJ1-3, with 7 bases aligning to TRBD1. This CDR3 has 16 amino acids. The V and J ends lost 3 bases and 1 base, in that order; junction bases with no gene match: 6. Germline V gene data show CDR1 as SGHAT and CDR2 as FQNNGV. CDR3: CASSFPRQGSGNTIYF. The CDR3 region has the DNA TGTGCCAGCAGCTTTCCGCGACAGGGTTCTGGAAACACCATATATTTT.

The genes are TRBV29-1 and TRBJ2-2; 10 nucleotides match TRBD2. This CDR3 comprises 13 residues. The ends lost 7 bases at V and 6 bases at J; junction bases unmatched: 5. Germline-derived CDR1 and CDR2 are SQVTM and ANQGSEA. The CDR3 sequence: CSALAGGPGELFF. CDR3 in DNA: TGCAGCGCTTTAGCGGGGGGACCCGGGGAGCTGTTTTTT.

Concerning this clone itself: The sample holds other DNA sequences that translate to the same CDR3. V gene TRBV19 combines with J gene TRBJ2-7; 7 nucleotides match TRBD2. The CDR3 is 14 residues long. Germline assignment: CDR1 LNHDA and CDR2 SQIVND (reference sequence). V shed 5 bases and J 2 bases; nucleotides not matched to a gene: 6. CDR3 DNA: TGTGCCAGTAGTGCTAGCGGCGGCACCTACGAGCAGTACTTC. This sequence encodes CASSASGGTYEQYF. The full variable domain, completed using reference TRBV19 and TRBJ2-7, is DGGITQSPKYLFRKEGQNVTLSCEQNLNHDAMYWYRQDPGQGLRLIYYSQIVNDFQKGDIAEGYSVSREKKESFPLTVTSAQKNPTAFYLCASSASGGTYEQYFGPGTRLTVT.

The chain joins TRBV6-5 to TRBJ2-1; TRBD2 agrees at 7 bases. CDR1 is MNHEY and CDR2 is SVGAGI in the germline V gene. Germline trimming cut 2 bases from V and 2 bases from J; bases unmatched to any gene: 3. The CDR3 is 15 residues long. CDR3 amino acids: CASSYSGATYNEQFF. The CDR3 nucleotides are TGTGCCAGCAGTTACAGCGGGGCCACCTACAATGAGCAGTTCTTC.

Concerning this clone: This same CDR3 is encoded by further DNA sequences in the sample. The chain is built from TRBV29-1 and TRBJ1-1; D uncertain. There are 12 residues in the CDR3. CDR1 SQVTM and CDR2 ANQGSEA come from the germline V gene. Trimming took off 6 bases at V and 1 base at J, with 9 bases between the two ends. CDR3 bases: TGCAGCGTCGTTCGGGAGAACACTGAAGCTTTCTTT. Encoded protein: CSVVRENTEAFF.

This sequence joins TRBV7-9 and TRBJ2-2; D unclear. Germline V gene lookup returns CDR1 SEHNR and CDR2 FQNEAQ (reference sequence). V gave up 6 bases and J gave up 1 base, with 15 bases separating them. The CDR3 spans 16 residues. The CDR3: CASSQTLTGNTGELFF. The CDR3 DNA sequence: TGTGCCAGCAGTCAAACCTTAACGGGGAACACCGGGGAGCTGTTTTTT.

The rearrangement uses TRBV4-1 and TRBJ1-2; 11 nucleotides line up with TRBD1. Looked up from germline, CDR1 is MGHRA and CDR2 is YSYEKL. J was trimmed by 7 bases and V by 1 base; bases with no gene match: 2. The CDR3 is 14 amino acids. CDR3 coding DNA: TGCGCCAGCAGCCAAGGGGACAGGGGGTTTGGCTACACCTTC. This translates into CASSQGDRGFGYTF.

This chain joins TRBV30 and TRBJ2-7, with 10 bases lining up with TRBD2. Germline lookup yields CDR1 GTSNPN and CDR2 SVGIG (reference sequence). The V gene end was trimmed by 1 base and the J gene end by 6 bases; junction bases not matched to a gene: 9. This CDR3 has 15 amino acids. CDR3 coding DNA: TGTGCCTGGAGTGAGAACCTAGCGGGAGTATCCGAGCAGTACTTC. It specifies CAWSENLAGVSEQYF.

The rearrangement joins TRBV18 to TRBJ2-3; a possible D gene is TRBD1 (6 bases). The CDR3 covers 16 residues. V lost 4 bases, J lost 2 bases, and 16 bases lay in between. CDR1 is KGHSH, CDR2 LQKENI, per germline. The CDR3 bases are TGTGCCAGCTCACAGCAGAAAGGGGGAAACACAGATACGCAGTATTTT. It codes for CASSQQKGGNTDTQYF.

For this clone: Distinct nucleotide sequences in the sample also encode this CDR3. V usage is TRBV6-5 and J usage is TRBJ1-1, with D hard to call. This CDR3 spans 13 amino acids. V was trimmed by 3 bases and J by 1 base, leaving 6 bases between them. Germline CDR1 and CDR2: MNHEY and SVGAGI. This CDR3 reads CASSYAGNTEAFF. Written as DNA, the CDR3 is TGTGCCAGCAGTTATGCCGGGAACACTGAAGCTTTCTTT.

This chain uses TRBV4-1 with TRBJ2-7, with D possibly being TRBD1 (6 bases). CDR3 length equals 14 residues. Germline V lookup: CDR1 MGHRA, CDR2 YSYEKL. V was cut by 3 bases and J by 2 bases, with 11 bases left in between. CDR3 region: CASSQPDSTYEQYF. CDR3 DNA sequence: TGCGCCAGCAGCCAGCCGGACAGTACCTACGAGCAGTACTTC.

The CDR3 DNA sequence: TGTGCCAGCAGCTCGTCCTACTCCGGCGGCTATGGCTACACCTTC. Its translation: CASSSSYSGGYGYTF. The gene calls are TRBV7-9 and TRBJ1-2, with unresolved D. The germline V and J ends were trimmed by 4 bases and 4 bases, with 16 bases remaining between them. CDR1 SEHNR and CDR2 FQNEAQ come from the germline V gene (reference sequence). The CDR3 is 15 residues long.

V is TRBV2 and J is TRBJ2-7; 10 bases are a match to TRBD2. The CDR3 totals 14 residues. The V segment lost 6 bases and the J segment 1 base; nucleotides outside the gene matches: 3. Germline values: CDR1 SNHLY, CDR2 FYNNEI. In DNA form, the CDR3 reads TGTGCCAGCAGGGTGACTAGCGGGTCCTACGAGCAGTACTTC. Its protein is CASRVTSGSYEQYF. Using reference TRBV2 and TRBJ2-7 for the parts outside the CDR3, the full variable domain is EPEVTQTPSHQVTQMGQEVILRCVPISNHLYFYWYRQILGQKVEFLVSFYNNEISEKSEIFDDQFSVERPDGSNFTLKIRSTKLEDSAMYFCASRVTSGSYEQYFGPGTRLTVT.

DNA of the CDR3: TGTGCCAGCAGCCCGGGGGTACAGGGCCCGAACACTGAAGCTTTCTTT. It is translated as CASSPGVQGPNTEAFF. J is TRBJ1-1 and V is TRBV7-8; possibly TRBD1 for D (6 bases). The CDR3 is 16 amino acids. V lost 5 bases and J 1 base, leaving 17 bases between the germline ends. Germline assignment: CDR1 SGHVS and CDR2 FQNEAQ.

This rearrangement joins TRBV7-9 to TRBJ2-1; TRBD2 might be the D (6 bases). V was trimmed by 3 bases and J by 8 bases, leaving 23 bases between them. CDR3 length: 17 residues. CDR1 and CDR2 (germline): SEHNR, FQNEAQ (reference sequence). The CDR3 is CASSFLTSRDPLDEQFF. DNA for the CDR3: TGTGCCAGCAGCTTCCTCACTAGCCGGGACCCTTTGGATGAGCAGTTCTTC.

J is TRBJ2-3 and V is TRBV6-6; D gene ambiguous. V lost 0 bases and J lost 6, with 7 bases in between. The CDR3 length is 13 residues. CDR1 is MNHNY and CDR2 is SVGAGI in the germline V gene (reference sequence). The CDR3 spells CASSYSGMDTQYF. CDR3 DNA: TGTGCCAGCAGTTACTCTGGGATGGATACGCAGTATTTT.

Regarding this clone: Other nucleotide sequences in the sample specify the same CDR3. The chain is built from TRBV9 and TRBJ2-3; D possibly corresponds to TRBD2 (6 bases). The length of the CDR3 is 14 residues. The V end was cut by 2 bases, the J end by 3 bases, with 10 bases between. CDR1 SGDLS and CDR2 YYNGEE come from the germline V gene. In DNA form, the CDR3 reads TGTGCCAGCAGCGTCTACGGGGGAACAGATACGCAGTATTTT. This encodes CASSVYGGTDTQYF. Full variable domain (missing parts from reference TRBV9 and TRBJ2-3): DSGVTQTPKHLITATGQRVTLRCSPRSGDLSVYWYQQSLDQGLQFLIQYYNGEERAKGNILERFSAQQFPDLHSELNLSSLELGDSALYFCASSVYGGTDTQYFGPGTRLTVL.

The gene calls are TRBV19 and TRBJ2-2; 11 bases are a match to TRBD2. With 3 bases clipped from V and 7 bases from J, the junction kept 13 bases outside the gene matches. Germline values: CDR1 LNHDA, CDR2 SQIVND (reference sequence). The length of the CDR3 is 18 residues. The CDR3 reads CASSMVGTSGSYVGELFF. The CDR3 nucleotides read TGTGCCAGTAGTATGGTGGGTACTAGCGGGAGCTATGTCGGGGAGCTGTTTTTT.

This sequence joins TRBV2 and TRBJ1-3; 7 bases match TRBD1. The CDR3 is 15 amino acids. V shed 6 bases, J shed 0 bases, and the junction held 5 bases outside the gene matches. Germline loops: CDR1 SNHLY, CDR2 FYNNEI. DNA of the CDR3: TGTGCCAGCAGGCCGACAGGGAGCTCTGGAAACACCATATATTTT. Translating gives CASRPTGSSGNTIYF. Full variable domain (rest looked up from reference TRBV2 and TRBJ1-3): EPEVTQTPSHQVTQMGQEVILRCVPISNHLYFYWYRQILGQKVEFLVSFYNNEISEKSEIFDDQFSVERPDGSNFTLKIRSTKLEDSAMYFCASRPTGSSGNTIYFGEGSWLTVV.

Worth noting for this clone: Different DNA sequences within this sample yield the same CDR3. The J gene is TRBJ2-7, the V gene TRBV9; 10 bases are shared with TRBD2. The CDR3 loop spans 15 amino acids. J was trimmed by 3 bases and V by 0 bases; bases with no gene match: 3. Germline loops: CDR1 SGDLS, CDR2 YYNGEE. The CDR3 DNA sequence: TGTGCCAGCAGCGTAGGAACTAGCGGGGACTACGAGCAGTACTTC. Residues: CASSVGTSGDYEQYF.

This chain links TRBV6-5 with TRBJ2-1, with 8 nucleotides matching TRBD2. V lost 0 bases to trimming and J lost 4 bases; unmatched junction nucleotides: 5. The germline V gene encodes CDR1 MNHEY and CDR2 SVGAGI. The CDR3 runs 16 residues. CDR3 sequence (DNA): TGTGCCAGCAGTTACTCGCGACTAGCGAGTTACAATGAGCAGTTCTTC. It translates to CASSYSRLASYNEQFF.